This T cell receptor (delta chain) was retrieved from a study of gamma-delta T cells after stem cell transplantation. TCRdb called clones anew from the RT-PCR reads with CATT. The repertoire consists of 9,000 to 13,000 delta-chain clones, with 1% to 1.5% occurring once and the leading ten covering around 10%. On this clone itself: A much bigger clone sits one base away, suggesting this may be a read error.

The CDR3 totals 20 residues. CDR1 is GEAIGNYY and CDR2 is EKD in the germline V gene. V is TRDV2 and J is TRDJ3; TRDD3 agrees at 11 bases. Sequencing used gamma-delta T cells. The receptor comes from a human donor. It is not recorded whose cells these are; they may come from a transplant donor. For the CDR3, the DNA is TGTTCCTGTGACCTAGTACTGGGGGATAGTTACTCCTGGGACACCCGACAGATGTTTTTC. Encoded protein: CSCDLVLGDSYSWDTRQMFF.